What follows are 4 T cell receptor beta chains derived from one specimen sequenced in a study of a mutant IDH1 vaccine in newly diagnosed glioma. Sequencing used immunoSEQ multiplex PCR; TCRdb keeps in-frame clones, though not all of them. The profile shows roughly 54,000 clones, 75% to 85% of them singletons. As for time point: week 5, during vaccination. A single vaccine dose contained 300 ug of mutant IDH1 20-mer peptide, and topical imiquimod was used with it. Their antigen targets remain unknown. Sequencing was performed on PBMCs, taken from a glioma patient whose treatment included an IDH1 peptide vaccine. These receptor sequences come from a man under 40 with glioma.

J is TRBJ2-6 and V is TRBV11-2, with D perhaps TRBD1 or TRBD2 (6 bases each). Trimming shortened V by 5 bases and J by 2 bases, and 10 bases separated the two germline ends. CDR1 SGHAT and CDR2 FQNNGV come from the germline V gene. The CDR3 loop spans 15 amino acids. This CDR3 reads CASSPRGAGANVLTF. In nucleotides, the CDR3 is TGTGCCAGCAGCCCTAGGGGGGCTGGGGCCAACGTCCTGACTTTC.

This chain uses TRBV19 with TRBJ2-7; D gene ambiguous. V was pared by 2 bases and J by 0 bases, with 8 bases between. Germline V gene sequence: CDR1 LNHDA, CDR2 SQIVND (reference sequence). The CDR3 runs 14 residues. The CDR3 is CASSILGFSYEQYF. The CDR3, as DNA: TGTGCCAGTAGTATATTGGGTTTCTCCTACGAGCAGTACTTC.

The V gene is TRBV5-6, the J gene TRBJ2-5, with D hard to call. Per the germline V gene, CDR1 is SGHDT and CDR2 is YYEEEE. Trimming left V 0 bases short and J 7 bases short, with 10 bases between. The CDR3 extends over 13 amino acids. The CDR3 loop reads CASSLVVPMTQYF. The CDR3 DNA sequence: TGTGCCAGCAGCTTGGTGGTTCCAATGACCCAGTACTTC. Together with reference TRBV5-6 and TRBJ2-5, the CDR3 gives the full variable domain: DAGVTQSPTHLIKTRGQQVTLRCSPKSGHDTVSWYQQALGQGPQFIFQYYEEEERQRGNFPDRFSGHQFPNYSSELNVNALLLGDSALYLCASSLVVPMTQYFGPGTRLLVL.

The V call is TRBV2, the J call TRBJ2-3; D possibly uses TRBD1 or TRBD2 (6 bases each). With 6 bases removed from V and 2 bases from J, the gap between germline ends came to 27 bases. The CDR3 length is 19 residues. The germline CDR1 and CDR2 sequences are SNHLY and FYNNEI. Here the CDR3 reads CASSQEGWFRGPTTDTQYF. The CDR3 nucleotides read TGTGCCAGCAGCCAAGAAGGGTGGTTTCGGGGGCCAACCACAGATACGCAGTATTTT. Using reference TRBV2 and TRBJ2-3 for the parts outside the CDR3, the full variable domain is EPEVTQTPSHQVTQMGQEVILRCVPISNHLYFYWYRQILGQKVEFLVSFYNNEISEKSEIFDDQFSVERPDGSNFTLKIRSTKLEDSAMYFCASSQEGWFRGPTTDTQYFGPGTRLTVL.